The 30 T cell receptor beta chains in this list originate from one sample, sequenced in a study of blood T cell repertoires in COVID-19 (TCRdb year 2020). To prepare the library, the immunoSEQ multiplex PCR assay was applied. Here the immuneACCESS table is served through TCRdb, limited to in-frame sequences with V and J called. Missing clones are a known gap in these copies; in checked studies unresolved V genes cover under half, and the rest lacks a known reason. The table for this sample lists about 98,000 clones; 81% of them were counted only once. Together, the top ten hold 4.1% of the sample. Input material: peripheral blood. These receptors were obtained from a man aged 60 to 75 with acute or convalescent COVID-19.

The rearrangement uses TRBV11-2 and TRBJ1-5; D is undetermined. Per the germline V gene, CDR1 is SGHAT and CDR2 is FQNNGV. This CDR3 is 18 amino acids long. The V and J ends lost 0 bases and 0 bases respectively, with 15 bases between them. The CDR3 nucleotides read TGTGCCAGCAGCTTAGATCGAATCCTCCTGAGTAGCAATCAGCCCCAGCATTTT. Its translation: CASSLDRILLSSNQPQHF. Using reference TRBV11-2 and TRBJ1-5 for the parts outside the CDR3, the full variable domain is EAGVAQSPRYKIIEKRQSVAFWCNPISGHATLYWYQQILGQGPKLLIQFQNNGVVDDSQLPKDRFSAERLKGVDSTLKIQPAKLEDSAVYLCASSLDRILLSSNQPQHFGDGTRLSIL.

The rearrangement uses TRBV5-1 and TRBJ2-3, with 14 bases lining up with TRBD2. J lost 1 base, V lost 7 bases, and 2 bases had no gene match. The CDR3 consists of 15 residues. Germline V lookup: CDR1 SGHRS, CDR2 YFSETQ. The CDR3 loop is CASRGLAGGTDTQYF. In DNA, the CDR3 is TGCGCCAGCCGGGGACTAGCGGGGGGCACAGATACGCAGTATTTT. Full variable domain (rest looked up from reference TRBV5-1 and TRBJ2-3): KAGVTQTPRYLIKTRGQQVTLSCSPISGHRSVSWYQQTPGQGLQFLFEYFSETQRNKGNFPGRFSGRQFSNSRSEMNVSTLELGDSALYLCASRGLAGGTDTQYFGPGTRLTVL.

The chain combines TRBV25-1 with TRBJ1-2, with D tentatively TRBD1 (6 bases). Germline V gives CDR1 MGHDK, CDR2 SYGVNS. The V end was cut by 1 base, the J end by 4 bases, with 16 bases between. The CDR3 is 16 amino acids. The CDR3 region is CASSESRTVRRYGYTF. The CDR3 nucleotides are TGTGCCAGCAGTGAATCCAGGACAGTACGTCGCTATGGCTACACCTTC.

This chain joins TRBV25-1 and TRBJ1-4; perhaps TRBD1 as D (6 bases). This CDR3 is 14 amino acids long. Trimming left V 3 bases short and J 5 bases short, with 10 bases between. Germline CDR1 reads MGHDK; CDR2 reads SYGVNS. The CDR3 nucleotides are TGTGCCAGCAGTGATCAAAGGGGGAATGAAAAACTGTTTTTT. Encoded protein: CASSDQRGNEKLFF.

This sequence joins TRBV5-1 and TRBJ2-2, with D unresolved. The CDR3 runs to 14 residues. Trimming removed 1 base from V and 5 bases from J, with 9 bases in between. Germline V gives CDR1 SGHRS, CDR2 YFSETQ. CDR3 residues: CASSLSSPTGELFF. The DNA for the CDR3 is TGCGCCAGCAGCTTGTCTAGTCCTACCGGGGAGCTGTTTTTT.

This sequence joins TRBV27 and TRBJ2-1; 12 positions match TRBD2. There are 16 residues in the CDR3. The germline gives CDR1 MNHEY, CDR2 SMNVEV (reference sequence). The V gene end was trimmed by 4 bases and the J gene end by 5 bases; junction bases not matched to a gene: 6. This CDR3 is CASSSIGLAGHNEQFF. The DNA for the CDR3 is TGTGCCAGCAGTTCCATAGGACTAGCGGGGCACAATGAGCAGTTCTTC.

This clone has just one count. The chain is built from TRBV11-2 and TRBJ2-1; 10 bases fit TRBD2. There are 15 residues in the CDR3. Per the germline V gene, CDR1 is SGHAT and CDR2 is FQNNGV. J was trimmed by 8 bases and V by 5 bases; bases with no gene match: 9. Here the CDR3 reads CASSQLAGLLHEQFF. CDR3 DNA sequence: TGTGCCAGCAGCCAACTAGCGGGATTGTTACATGAGCAGTTCTTC. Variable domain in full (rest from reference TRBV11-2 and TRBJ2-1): EAGVAQSPRYKIIEKRQSVAFWCNPISGHATLYWYQQILGQGPKLLIQFQNNGVVDDSQLPKDRFSAERLKGVDSTLKIQPAKLEDSAVYLCASSQLAGLLHEQFFGPGTRLTVL.

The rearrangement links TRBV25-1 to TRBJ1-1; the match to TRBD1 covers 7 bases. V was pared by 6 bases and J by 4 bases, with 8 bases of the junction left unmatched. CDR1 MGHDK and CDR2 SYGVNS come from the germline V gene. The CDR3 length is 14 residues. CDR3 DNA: TGTGCCAGCAGCTCACAGGGGAAGGGCACTGAAGCTTTCTTT. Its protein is CASSSQGKGTEAFF.

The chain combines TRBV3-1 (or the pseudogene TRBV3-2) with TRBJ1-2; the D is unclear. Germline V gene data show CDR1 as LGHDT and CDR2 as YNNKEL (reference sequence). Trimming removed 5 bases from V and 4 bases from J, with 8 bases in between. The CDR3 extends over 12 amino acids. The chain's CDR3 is CASSGGSYGYTF. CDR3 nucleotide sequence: TGTGCCAGCAGCGGCGGGAGCTATGGCTACACCTTC.

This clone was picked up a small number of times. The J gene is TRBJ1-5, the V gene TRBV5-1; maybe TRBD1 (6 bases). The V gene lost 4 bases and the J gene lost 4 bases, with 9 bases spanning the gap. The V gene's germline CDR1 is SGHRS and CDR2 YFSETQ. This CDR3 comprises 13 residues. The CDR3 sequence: CASSTGQNQPQHF. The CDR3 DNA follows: TGCGCCAGCAGCACAGGACAGAATCAGCCCCAGCATTTT. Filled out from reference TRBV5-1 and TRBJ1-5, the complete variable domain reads KAGVTQTPRYLIKTRGQQVTLSCSPISGHRSVSWYQQTPGQGLQFLFEYFSETQRNKGNFPGRFSGRQFSNSRSEMNVSTLELGDSALYLCASSTGQNQPQHFGDGTRLSIL.

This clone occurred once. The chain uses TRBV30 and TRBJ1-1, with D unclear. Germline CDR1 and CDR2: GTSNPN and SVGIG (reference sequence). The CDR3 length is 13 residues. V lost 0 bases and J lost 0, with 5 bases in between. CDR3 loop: CAWSVAVNTEAFF. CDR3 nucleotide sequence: TGTGCCTGGAGTGTAGCGGTGAACACTGAAGCTTTCTTT.

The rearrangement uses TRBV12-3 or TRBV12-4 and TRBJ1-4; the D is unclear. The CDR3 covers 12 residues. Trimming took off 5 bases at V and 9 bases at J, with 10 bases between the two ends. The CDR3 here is CASSPGVKKLFF. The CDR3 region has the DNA TGTGCCAGCAGTCCCGGGGTTAAAAAACTGTTTTTT.

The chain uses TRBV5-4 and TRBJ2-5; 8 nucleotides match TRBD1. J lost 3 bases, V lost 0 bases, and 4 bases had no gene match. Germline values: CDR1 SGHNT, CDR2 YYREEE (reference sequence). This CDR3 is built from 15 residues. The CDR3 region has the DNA TGTGCCAGCAGCTTGGGGGGGACAGGCAAAGAGACCCAGTACTTC. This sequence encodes CASSLGGTGKETQYF. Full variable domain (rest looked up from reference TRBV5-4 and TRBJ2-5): ETGVTQSPTHLIKTRGQQVTLRCSSQSGHNTVSWYQQALGQGPQFIFQYYREEENGRGNFPPRFSGLQFPNYSSELNVNALELDDSALYLCASSLGGTGKETQYFGPGTRLLVL.

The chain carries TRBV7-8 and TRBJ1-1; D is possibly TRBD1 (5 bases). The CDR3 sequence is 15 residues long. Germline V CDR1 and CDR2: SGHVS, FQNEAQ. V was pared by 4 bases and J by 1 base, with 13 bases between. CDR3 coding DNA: TGTGCCAGCAGCTCGTCTGGAGGGGCGAACACTGAAGCTTTCTTT. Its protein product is CASSSSGGANTEAFF.

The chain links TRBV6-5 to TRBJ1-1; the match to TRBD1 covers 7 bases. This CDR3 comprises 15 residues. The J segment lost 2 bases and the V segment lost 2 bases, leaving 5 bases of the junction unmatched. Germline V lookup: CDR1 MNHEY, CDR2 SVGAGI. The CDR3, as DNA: TGTGCCAGCAGTTACCCCAGACAGGGTAACACTGAAGCTTTCTTT. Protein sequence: CASSYPRQGNTEAFF.

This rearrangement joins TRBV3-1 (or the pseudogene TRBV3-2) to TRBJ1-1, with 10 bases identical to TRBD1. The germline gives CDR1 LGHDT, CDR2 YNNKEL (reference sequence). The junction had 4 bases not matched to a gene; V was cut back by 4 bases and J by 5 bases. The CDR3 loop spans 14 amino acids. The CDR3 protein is CASSRGQGGTEAFF. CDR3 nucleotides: TGTGCCAGCAGCCGCGGACAGGGGGGAACTGAAGCTTTCTTT.

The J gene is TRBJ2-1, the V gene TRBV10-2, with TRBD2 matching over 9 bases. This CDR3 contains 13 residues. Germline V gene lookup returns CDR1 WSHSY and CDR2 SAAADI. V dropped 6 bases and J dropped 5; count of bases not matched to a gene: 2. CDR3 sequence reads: CASRVAGDNEQFF. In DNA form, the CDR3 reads TGCGCCAGCAGAGTAGCGGGAGACAATGAGCAGTTCTTC.

CDR3 region: CASSLEAAEAFF. CDR3 nucleotide sequence: TGTGCCAGCAGTTTAGAGGCGGCTGAAGCTTTCTTT. This sequence joins TRBV12-3 or TRBV12-4 and TRBJ1-1, with D unclear. V was clipped by 1 base and J by 6 bases, with 6 bases between them. The CDR3 extends over 12 amino acids.

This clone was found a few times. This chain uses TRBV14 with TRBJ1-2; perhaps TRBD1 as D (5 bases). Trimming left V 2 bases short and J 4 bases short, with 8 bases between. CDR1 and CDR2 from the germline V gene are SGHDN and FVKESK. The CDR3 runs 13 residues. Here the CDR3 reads CASSQQGFYGYTF. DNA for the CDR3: TGTGCCAGCAGCCAACAGGGTTTCTATGGCTACACCTTC.

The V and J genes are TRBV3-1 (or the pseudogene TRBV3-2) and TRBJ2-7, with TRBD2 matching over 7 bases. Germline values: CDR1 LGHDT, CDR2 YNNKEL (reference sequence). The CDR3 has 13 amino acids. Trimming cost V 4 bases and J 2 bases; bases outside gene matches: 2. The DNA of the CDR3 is TGTGCCAGCAGCCGGCGGGGGACCTACGAGCAGTACTTC. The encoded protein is CASSRRGTYEQYF.

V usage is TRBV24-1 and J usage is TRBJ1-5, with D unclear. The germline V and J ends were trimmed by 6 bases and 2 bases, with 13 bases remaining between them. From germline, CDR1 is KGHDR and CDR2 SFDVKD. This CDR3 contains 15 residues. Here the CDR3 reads CATSLGGGGNQPQHF. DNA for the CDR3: TGTGCCACCAGTTTAGGAGGCGGCGGCAATCAGCCCCAGCATTTT.

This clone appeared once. The DNA of the CDR3 is TGTGCCAGCAGCCTTACTTCTGGGGAGCGAGAGACCCAGTACTTC. It codes for CASSLTSGERETQYF. The gene calls are TRBV6-5 and TRBJ2-5, with a weak D call TRBD2 (5 bases). V lost 6 bases, J lost 4 bases, and 18 bases lay in between. The germline CDR1 and CDR2 sequences are MNHEY and SVGAGI. This CDR3 is 15 amino acids long.

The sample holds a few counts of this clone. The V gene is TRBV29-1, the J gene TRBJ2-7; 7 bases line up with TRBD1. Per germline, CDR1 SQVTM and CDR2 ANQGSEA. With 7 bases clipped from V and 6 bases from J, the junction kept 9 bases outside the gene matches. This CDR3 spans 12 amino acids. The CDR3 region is CSATGVPGEQYV. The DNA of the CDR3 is TGCAGCGCAACAGGGGTTCCAGGCGAGCAGTACGTC.

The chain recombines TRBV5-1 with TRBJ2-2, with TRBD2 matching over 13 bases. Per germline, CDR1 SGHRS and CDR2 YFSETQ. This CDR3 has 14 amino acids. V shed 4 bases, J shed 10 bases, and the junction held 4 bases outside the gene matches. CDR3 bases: TGCGCCAGCAGCACGACTAGCGGGGGGACGGAGCTGTTTTTT. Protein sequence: CASSTTSGGTELFF.

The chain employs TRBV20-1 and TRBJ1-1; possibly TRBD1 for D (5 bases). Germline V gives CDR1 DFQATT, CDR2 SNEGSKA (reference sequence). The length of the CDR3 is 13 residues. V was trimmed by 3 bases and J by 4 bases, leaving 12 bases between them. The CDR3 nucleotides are TGCAGTGCTAGTGTTGGGGGGATCACTGAAGCTTTCTTT. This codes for CSASVGGITEAFF.

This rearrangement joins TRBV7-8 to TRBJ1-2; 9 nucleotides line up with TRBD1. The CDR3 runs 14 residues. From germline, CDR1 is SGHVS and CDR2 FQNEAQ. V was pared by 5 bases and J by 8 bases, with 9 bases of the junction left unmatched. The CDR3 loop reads CASSPPGTGPGYTF. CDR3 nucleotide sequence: TGTGCCAGCAGCCCGCCCGGGACAGGGCCCGGCTACACCTTC.

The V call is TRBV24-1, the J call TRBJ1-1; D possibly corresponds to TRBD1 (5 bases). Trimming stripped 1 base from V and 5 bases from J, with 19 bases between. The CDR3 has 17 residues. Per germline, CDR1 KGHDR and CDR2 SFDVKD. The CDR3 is CATSDFLQGYCWTEAFF. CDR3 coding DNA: TGTGCCACCAGTGATTTTTTGCAGGGCTACTGTTGGACTGAAGCTTTCTTT.

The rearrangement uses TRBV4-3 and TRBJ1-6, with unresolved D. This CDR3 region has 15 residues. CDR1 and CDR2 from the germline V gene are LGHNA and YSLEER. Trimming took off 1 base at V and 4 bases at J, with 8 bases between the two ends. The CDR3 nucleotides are TGCGCCAGCAGCCAAGTACGAGGGTATAATTCACCCCTCCACTTT. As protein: CASSQVRGYNSPLHF.

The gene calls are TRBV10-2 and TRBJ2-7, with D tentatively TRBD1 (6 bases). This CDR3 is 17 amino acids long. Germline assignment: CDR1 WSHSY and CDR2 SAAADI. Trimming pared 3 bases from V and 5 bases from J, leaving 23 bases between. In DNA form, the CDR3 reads TGCGCCAGCAGTGATCTCGAACTATGGGACACGGTCCACGAGCAGTACGTC. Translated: CASSDLELWDTVHEQYV.

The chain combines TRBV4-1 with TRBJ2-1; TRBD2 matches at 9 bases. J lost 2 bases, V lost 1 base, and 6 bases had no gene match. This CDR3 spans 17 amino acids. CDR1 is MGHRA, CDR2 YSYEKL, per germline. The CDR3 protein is CASSQVLAGGPYNEQFF. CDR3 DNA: TGCGCCAGCAGCCAAGTCTTGGCGGGAGGGCCCTACAATGAGCAGTTCTTC.